Below, 30 T cell receptor beta chains from the same sample are listed, as sequenced in a study of neurological immune-mediated disorders. TCRdb called the 5' RACE reads again in MiXCR, with one record for every CDR3 protein. The sample carries fewer than 85,000 distinct CDR3 sequences, approximately 4.6% recorded once. The specimen was PBMCs. The receptor source for this set is a woman aged 70-85 years with multiple sclerosis.

This clonotype was picked up many times. The chain couples TRBV10-2 to TRBJ2-7; TRBD2 agrees at 8 bases. Germline trimming cut 2 bases from V and 2 bases from J; bases unmatched to any gene: 5. CDR1 WSHSY and CDR2 SAAADI come from the germline V gene. CDR3 length equals 15 residues. The CDR3, as DNA: TGCGCCAGCAGTGAGATGGCGGGAGGAACCTACGAGCAGTACTTC. It translates to CASSEMAGGTYEQYF.

In its sample, this clonotype was seen many times. The V call is TRBV27, the J call TRBJ1-5; 8 bases are shared with TRBD1. This CDR3 comprises 15 residues. V lost 4 bases to trimming and J lost 4 bases; unmatched junction nucleotides: 6. Germline lookup yields CDR1 MNHEY and CDR2 SMNVEV (reference sequence). In nucleotides, the CDR3 is TGTGCCAGCAGTTACGGACAGGGAGGGAATCAGCCCCAGCATTTT. Its protein is CASSYGQGGNQPQHF.

V is TRBV12-3 or TRBV12-4 and J is TRBJ2-1; possible D gene TRBD2, 5 bases. The V gene lost 2 bases and the J gene lost 4 bases, with 9 bases spanning the gap. This CDR3 is built from 14 residues. CDR3 sequence: CASSLWGEYNEQFF. The CDR3 nucleotides read TGTGCCAGCAGTTTATGGGGAGAATACAATGAGCAGTTCTTC.

The sample holds a few counts of this clonotype. The junction differs from germline at one of its ends, possibly a read error. This chain joins TRBV11-2 and TRBJ1-6, with TRBD1 matching 10 bases. This CDR3 contains 15 residues. CDR1 is SGHAT, CDR2 FQNNGV, per germline. For the CDR3, the DNA is TGTGCCAGCAGCTTAGGGGGACAGGGGAAGTCACACCTCCACTTT. Its translation is CASSLGGQGKSHLHF.

This clonotype was counted between two and nine times. The genes are TRBV20-1 and TRBJ2-7; 7 bases agree with TRBD2. Germline CDR1 and CDR2: DFQATT and SNEGSKA (reference sequence). The ends lost 3 bases at V and 3 bases at J; junction bases unmatched: 8. The CDR3 extends over 14 amino acids. In nucleotides, the CDR3 is TGCAGTGCTAGGCGAGCGGGGCCTATCTACGAGCAGTACTTC. It specifies CSARRAGPIYEQYF.

This clonotype was observed many times. This chain uses TRBV5-1 with TRBJ2-6, with D maybe TRBD1 (5 bases). This CDR3 contains 15 residues. V lost 3 bases and J lost 0, with 7 bases in between. Germline V gene data show CDR1 as SGHRS and CDR2 as YFSETQ. The CDR3 spells CASSSDISGANVLTF. In DNA form, the CDR3 reads TGCGCCAGCAGCTCGGACATCTCTGGGGCCAACGTCCTGACTTTC.

In this sample, this clonotype turned up many times. This chain uses TRBV7-2 with TRBJ1-2, with a tentative D call TRBD1 (6 bases). The length of the CDR3 is 16 residues. Trimming stripped 4 bases from V and 0 bases from J, with 15 bases between. Germline V gene data show CDR1 as SGHTA and CDR2 as FQGNSA. Here the CDR3 reads CASSSIGQRANYGYTF. The CDR3 DNA reads as TGTGCCAGCAGCTCTATAGGACAGAGAGCTAACTATGGCTACACCTTC.

This clonotype has at least ten counts. The chain employs TRBV5-1 and TRBJ2-7; D possibly corresponds to TRBD1 (7 bases). The V end lost 3 bases, the J end lost 2 bases, and 15 bases lay between the germline ends. This CDR3 region has 15 residues. Looked up from germline, CDR1 is SGHRS and CDR2 is YFSETQ. The chain's CDR3 is CASSSGTAGPYEQYF. Here the CDR3 DNA reads TGCGCCAGCAGCTCCGGGACAGCGGGTCCCTACGAGCAGTACTTC.

The sample holds many counts of this clonotype. The V and J genes are TRBV20-1 and TRBJ2-3; D unresolved. CDR1 and CDR2 from the germline V gene are DFQATT and SNEGSKA (reference sequence). This CDR3 has 11 residues. The V end lost 6 bases, the J end lost 2 bases, and 6 bases lay between the germline ends. The CDR3 loop reads CSAIDTDTQYF. DNA for the CDR3: TGCAGTGCGATAGACACAGATACGCAGTATTTT.

This clonotype showed up many times. The chain couples TRBV10-3 to TRBJ2-5; D gene ambiguous. Trimming took off 4 bases at V and 2 bases at J, with 5 bases between the two ends. This CDR3 region has 12 residues. CDR1 is ENHRY and CDR2 is SYGVKD in the germline V gene. The CDR3 region has the DNA TGTGCCATCAGTGCTACGCAAGAGACCCAGTACTTC. Its protein product is CAISATQETQYF.

Notes on this clonotype: A single base separates this from a much larger clone, so it may be a read error. The chain has TRBV20-1 and TRBJ1-2; unclear D gene. Germline CDR1 DFQATT, CDR2 SNEGSKA (reference sequence). Trimming shortened V by 5 bases and J by 3 bases, and 7 bases separated the two germline ends. CDR3 length: 11 amino acids. The CDR3 DNA sequence: TGCAGTGCTGTGGAACACTATGGCTACACCTTC. It translates to CSAVEHYGYTF.

This clonotype was seen many times. The J gene is TRBJ2-4, the V gene TRBV2, with TRBD2 identical over 9 bases. The V and J ends lost 6 bases and 6 bases, in that order; junction bases with no gene match: 3. The CDR3 spans 13 residues. Looked up from germline, CDR1 is SNHLY and CDR2 is FYNNEI. This chain's CDR3 is CASRVAGANIQYF. The CDR3 DNA reads TGTGCCAGCAGGGTAGCGGGAGCAAACATTCAGTACTTC. Together with reference TRBV2 and TRBJ2-4, the CDR3 gives the full variable domain: EPEVTQTPSHQVTQMGQEVILRCVPISNHLYFYWYRQILGQKVEFLVSFYNNEISEKSEIFDDQFSVERPDGSNFTLKIRSTKLEDSAMYFCASRVAGANIQYFGAGTRLSVL.

The V call is TRBV7-6, the J call TRBJ1-6, with a tentative D call TRBD1 (6 bases). CDR1 and CDR2 from the germline V gene are SGHVS and FNYEAQ. This CDR3 is 15 amino acids long. V was cut by 2 bases and J by 7 bases, with 12 bases left in between. This CDR3 is CASSLSGGHNSPLHF. The CDR3 DNA reads as TGTGCCAGCAGCTTAAGCGGGGGGCACAATTCACCCCTCCACTTT.

This clonotype was counted many times. The gene calls are TRBV7-2 and TRBJ2-3, with D possibly TRBD2 on 6 matching bases. The CDR3 runs to 12 residues. The V end was cut by 7 bases, the J end by 5 bases, with 10 bases between. CDR1 is SGHTA and CDR2 is FQGNSA in the germline V gene. CDR3 protein: CASKPAGDTQYF. The CDR3 DNA sequence: TGTGCCAGCAAGCCAGCGGGAGATACGCAGTATTTT.

This chain joins TRBV12-3 or TRBV12-4 and TRBJ2-5; D is uncertain. V lost 1 base to trimming and J lost 4 bases, with 7 bases between them. CDR3 size: 13 residues. CDR3 loop: CASSLGSAETQYF. CDR3 sequence (DNA): TGTGCCAGCAGTTTAGGCTCCGCAGAGACCCAGTACTTC.

This sequence joins TRBV6-6 and TRBJ1-1; 9 nucleotides line up with TRBD1. The germline V gene encodes CDR1 MNHNY and CDR2 SVGAGI (reference sequence). The J segment lost 5 bases and the V segment lost 5 bases, leaving 6 bases of the junction unmatched. CDR3 length: 14 amino acids. The CDR3, as DNA: TGTGCCAGCAGTCGGACAGGGGAGGGGACTGAAGCTTTCTTT. As protein: CASSRTGEGTEAFF.

This clonotype has at least ten counts. This CDR3 is CSVGGRVADTQYF. The CDR3 coding sequence is TGCAGTGTTGGCGGGAGGGTGGCAGATACGCAGTATTTT. This rearrangement joins TRBV20-1 to TRBJ2-3; TRBD2 aligns across 9 bases. Germline-derived CDR1 and CDR2 are DFQATT and SNEGSKA (reference sequence). V lost 7 bases, J lost 4 bases, and 6 bases stayed unmatched. The CDR3 loop spans 13 amino acids.

There are a few counts of this clonotype. V usage is TRBV18 and J usage is TRBJ2-3; the match to TRBD2 covers 8 bases. V dropped 6 bases and J dropped 0; count of bases not matched to a gene: 11. The CDR3 runs to 17 residues. Germline V lookup: CDR1 KGHSH, CDR2 LQKENI. The CDR3 sequence is CASSLTTSGISTDTQYF. The CDR3, as DNA: TGTGCCAGCTCTCTTACTACTAGCGGCATTAGCACAGATACGCAGTATTTT.

This clonotype occurred many times. The V gene is TRBV9, the J gene TRBJ1-4, with D possibly matching TRBD1 (5 bases). V shed 0 bases and J shed 0 bases, with 9 bases lying between them. This CDR3 is built from 16 residues. Germline loops: CDR1 SGDLS, CDR2 YYNGEE. CDR3 nucleotide sequence: TGTGCCAGCAGCGTAGGAGTGACAGCAACTAATGAAAAACTGTTTTTT. Translated: CASSVGVTATNEKLFF.

Ten or more counts support this clonotype. The chain employs TRBV5-5 and TRBJ1-1; no clear D gene. Trimming took 0 bases from V and 2 from J, leaving 11 bases between them. Germline V lookup: CDR1 SGHKS, CDR2 YYEKEE (reference sequence). CDR3 length equals 15 residues. In nucleotides, the CDR3 is TGTGCCAGCAGCTTGGTTTTGGGCGGAAACACTGAAGCTTTCTTT. This codes for CASSLVLGGNTEAFF.

This clonotype was counted many times. This chain links TRBV3-1 with TRBJ2-7, with 9 bases lining up with TRBD2. Germline trimming cut 4 bases from V and 8 bases from J; bases unmatched to any gene: 3. The CDR3 extends over 12 amino acids. The germline CDR1 and CDR2 sequences are LGHDT and YNNKEL (reference sequence). CDR3 in amino acids: CASSRTSDKQYF. The CDR3 DNA sequence: TGTGCCAGCAGCCGGACTAGCGATAAGCAGTACTTC.

This clonotype was seen at least ten times. V usage is TRBV6-5 and J usage is TRBJ1-1; D might be TRBD1 (6 bases). CDR3 length: 15 residues. The V end was cut by 6 bases, the J end by 0 bases, with 14 bases between. Germline CDR1 is MNHEY and CDR2 is SVGAGI. The CDR3 DNA sequence: TGTGCCAGCAGCCGCCAGGGACATATGAACACTGAAGCTTTCTTT. This codes for CASSRQGHMNTEAFF.

This clonotype was counted a few times. The chain links TRBV12-3 or TRBV12-4 to TRBJ1-1, with 7 bases lining up with TRBD1. V shed 6 bases and J 1 base; nucleotides not matched to a gene: 5. The length of the CDR3 is 14 residues. CDR3 sequence (DNA): TGTGCCAGCAGAACGAACAGGGGGAACACTGAAGCTTTCTTT. Protein: CASRTNRGNTEAFF.

In this sample, this clonotype turned up many times. The chain links TRBV4-2 to TRBJ2-1; the D is unclear. The CDR3 consists of 14 residues. V lost 0 bases, J lost 6 bases, and 9 bases lay in between. The germline V gene encodes CDR1 LGHNA and CDR2 YNFKEQ. The CDR3 spells CASSQDLPFNEQFF. In DNA form, the CDR3 reads TGTGCCAGCAGCCAAGATCTCCCGTTCAATGAGCAGTTCTTC.

Ten or more counts support this clonotype. The V gene is TRBV6-5, the J gene TRBJ2-3; D could derive from TRBD1 or TRBD2 (6 bases each). Germline V gene sequence: CDR1 MNHEY, CDR2 SVGAGI. This CDR3 comprises 16 residues. The V end was cut by 0 bases, the J end by 3 bases, with 13 bases between. The CDR3 spells CASSYSWGARTDTQYF. CDR3 DNA sequence: TGTGCCAGCAGTTACTCCTGGGGGGCTCGGACAGATACGCAGTATTTT.

The CDR3: CSAKKGPGGTYEQYF. The CDR3 bases are TGCAGTGCTAAAAAAGGGCCTGGGGGTACCTACGAGCAGTACTTC. This chain joins TRBV20-1 and TRBJ2-7, with D possibly being TRBD1 or TRBD2 (5 bases each). This CDR3 is 15 amino acids long. CDR1 and CDR2 from the germline V gene are DFQATT and SNEGSKA (reference sequence). V was shortened by 4 bases and J by 2 bases, with 18 bases between the two germline ends.

Many counts were recorded for this clonotype. This chain connects TRBV7-2 to TRBJ2-5; no firm D call. The germline V gene has CDR1 SGHTA and CDR2 FQGNSA. This CDR3 spans 12 amino acids. V lost 5 bases and J 5 bases, leaving 9 bases between the germline ends. CDR3 in amino acids: CASSRVGETQYF. CDR3 DNA sequence: TGTGCCAGCAGCCGGGTGGGGGAGACCCAGTACTTC.

Comment on this clonotype: A read error may explain this, as a much larger clone is one base away. No conserved phenylalanine or tryptophan is present at the end of the CDR3, so a read error is the likely explanation. This rearrangement joins TRBV7-2 to TRBJ2-5; D possibly corresponds to TRBD1 (6 bases). CDR3 length equals 14 residues. The V end lost 5 bases, the J end lost 5 bases, and 15 bases lay between the germline ends. Germline V gene lookup returns CDR1 SGHTA and CDR2 FQGNSA. The CDR3 protein is CASSPQTGLETQYV. The CDR3 nucleotides are TGTGCCAGCAGCCCTCAGACAGGCCTGGAGACCCAGTACGTC.

Many counts were recorded for this clonotype. V and J are TRBV6-6 and TRBJ2-7, with TRBD2 matching over 8 bases. Germline V lookup: CDR1 MNHNY, CDR2 SVGAGI (reference sequence). The CDR3 is 13 amino acids. After removal of 7 bases from V and 7 bases from J, the junction contained 9 bases not matched to a gene. CDR3 DNA sequence: TGTGCCAGCACCCCCGCAGCGGGAGTTGAGCAGTACTTC. As protein: CASTPAAGVEQYF.

Ten or more counts support this clonotype. The chain links TRBV6-5 to TRBJ2-1; TRBD2 is a possible D gene (6 bases). Germline-derived CDR1 and CDR2 are MNHEY and SVGAGI. The CDR3 loop spans 15 amino acids. V gave up 2 bases and J gave up 8 bases, with 16 bases separating them. CDR3 loop: CASSYRGAGGDEQFF. CDR3 bases: TGTGCCAGCAGTTACCGCGGCGCCGGCGGGGATGAGCAGTTCTTC.